These T cell receptor beta chains were read from a single sample in a study of blood T cell repertoires in COVID-19. Some clones are missing from TCRdb's copy, which holds only in-frame ones; the method was immunoSEQ multiplex PCR. The sample carries 250,000 or so clones, roughly 80% recorded once. Sequencing was performed on peripheral blood. The receptors here all came from an older man with acute or convalescent COVID-19. CDR3s include the opening cysteine and the closing phenylalanine or tryptophan. D genes are given only for firm matches. Not every row has a clone size; where given, it reads once, few, many or a size class.

TRBJ1-6,-,TRBV5-1,-,CASSVSLMSSYNSPLHF,TGCGCCAGCAGCGTGTCTCTGATGAGCTCCTATAATTCACCCCTCCACTTT
TRBJ2-5,-,TRBV6-6,-,CASSREMMEETQYF,TGTGCCAGCAGTCGAGAGATGATGGAAGAGACCCAGTACTTC
TRBJ2-7,-,TRBV7-2,-,CASSLAAGMYEQYF,TGTGCCAGCAGCTTAGCGGCAGGGATGTACGAGCAGTACTTC
TRBJ2-2,-,TRBV19,-,CASTMGQIYTGELFF,TGTGCCAGTACCATGGGGCAGATTTACACCGGGGAGCTGTTTTTT
TRBJ2-7,-,TRBV9,-,CASSVAEAAAYEQYF,TGTGCCAGCAGCGTAGCCGAGGCCGCGGCCTACGAGCAGTACTTC
TRBJ1-6,-,TRBV7-9,-,CASSPTGLALHF,TGTGCCAGCAGCCCCACCGGGTTAGCCCTCCACTTT
TRBJ2-6,-,TRBV20-1,-,CSASSGAGANVLTF,TGCAGTGCTAGTTCGGGGGCTGGGGCCAACGTCCTGACTTTC
TRBJ2-2,-,TRBV12-5,-,CASGLGGTGELFF,TGTGCTAGTGGTTTGGGAGGAACCGGGGAGCTGTTTTTT
TRBJ1-4,TRBD1,TRBV5-1,-,CASSLEGTGVEKLFF,TGCGCCAGCAGCTTGGAGGGGACAGGGGTTGAAAAACTGTTTTTT
TRBJ1-4,-,TRBV15,-,CATSRAGVSSEKLFF,TGTGCCACCAGCCGCGCAGGGGTTTCGAGTGAAAAACTGTTTTTT
TRBJ2-3,TRBD2,TRBV19,-,CASSRGTSGDPDTQYF,TGTGCCAGTAGTAGGGGGACTAGCGGGGACCCAGATACGCAGTATTTT
TRBJ2-1,TRBD1,TRBV10-2,few,CASNPGQGGEQFF,TGCGCCAGCAACCCGGGACAGGGTGGCGAGCAGTTCTTC
TRBJ1-2,-,TRBV11-3,-,CAVGGDGYGYTF,TGTGCGGTGGGGGGAGATGGCTATGGCTACACCTTC
TRBJ2-7,TRBD2,TRBV7-8,-,CASRTSGAVSSYEQYF,TGTGCCAGCCGGACTAGCGGGGCCGTGAGCTCCTACGAGCAGTACTTC
TRBJ1-1,-,TRBV24-1,-,CATTPPGGTEAFF,TGTGCCACCACCCCCCCGGGCGGGACTGAAGCTTTCTTT
TRBJ1-6,TRBD1,TRBV19,-,CASSPRGASSYNSPLHF,TGTGCCAGTAGCCCCAGGGGGGCGAGCTCCTATAATTCACCCCTCCACTTT
TRBJ2-7,TRBD1,TRBV28,-,CASSLFRDSSYEQYF,TGTGCCAGCAGTTTATTCAGGGACAGCTCCTACGAGCAGTACTTC
TRBJ1-4,TRBD1,TRBV18,-,CASSPIQGANNEKLFF,TGTGCCAGCTCACCCATACAGGGGGCAAATAATGAAAAACTGTTTTTT
TRBJ1-1,-,TRBV18,-,CASSPGGVGTEAFF,TGTGCCAGCTCACCAGGGGGCGTTGGGACTGAAGCTTTCTTT
TRBJ1-5,-,TRBV9,few,CASSVDIQPTSNQPQHF,TGTGCCAGCAGCGTAGACATACAGCCCACTAGCAATCAGCCCCAGCATTTT
TRBJ2-1,TRBD2,TRBV23-1,-,CARLGLEGSNEQFF,TGCGCCAGACTGGGACTAGAGGGATCCAATGAGCAGTTCTTC
TRBJ2-7,TRBD1,TRBV7-2,-,CASSPYLTTGSYEQYF,TGTGCCAGCAGCCCGTACCTAACGACAGGGTCCTACGAGCAGTACTTC
TRBJ2-2,-,TRBV6-1,-,CASRGGQGNTGELFF,TGTGCCAGCAGGGGGGGGCAGGGGAACACCGGGGAGCTGTTTTTT
TRBJ2-3,-,TRBV12-5,-,CASGLVGGSTDTQYF,TGTGCTAGTGGTTTGGTAGGCGGGAGCACAGATACGCAGTATTTT
TRBJ1-5,-,TRBV6-5,-,CASSYRRGGSMSQHF,TGTGCCAGCAGTTACCGGCGGGGGGGGTCCATGTCCCAGCATTTT
TRBJ1-5,-,TRBV20-1,-,CSASGTGNQPQHF,TGCAGTGCTAGTGGAACAGGCAATCAGCCCCAGCATTTT
TRBJ1-3,-,TRBV7-2,-,CASSLRRDLSGNTIYF,TGTGCCAGCAGCTTACGGAGAGACCTCTCTGGAAACACCATATATTTT
TRBJ1-4,TRBD1,TRBV28,once,CASSSTGTTKNEKLFF,TGTGCCAGCAGTTCGACAGGGACCACAAAAAATGAAAAACTGTTTTTT
TRBJ1-1,-,TRBV15,-,CATSKATAGYTEAFF,TGTGCCACCAGCAAGGCTACCGCCGGGTACACTGAAGCTTTCTTT
TRBJ2-2,TRBD2,TRBV6-5,once,CASSYSGGVNTGELFF,TGTGCCAGCAGTTACTCGGGAGGGGTGAACACCGGGGAGCTGTTTTTT
TRBJ1-4,-,TRBV19,-,CASRDSGRSEKLFF,TGTGCCAGTCGGGATTCAGGGAGGTCGGAAAAACTGTTTTTT
TRBJ2-5,-,TRBV2,-,CASAGLDATQYF,TGTGCCAGCGCGGGTCTCGATGCGACCCAGTACTTC
TRBJ1-1,TRBD1,TRBV6-5,-,CASIRDRLMNTEAFF,TGTGCCAGTATCCGGGACAGGCTCATGAACACTGAAGCTTTCTTT
TRBJ1-4,-,TRBV19,-,CATTDRPNEKLFF,TGTGCCACAACTGACAGACCTAATGAAAAACTGTTTTTT
TRBJ2-5,-,TRBV5-1,-,CASSPSTGEGETQYF,TGCGCCAGCAGCCCCTCGACCGGAGAAGGAGAGACCCAGTACTTC
TRBJ2-7,TRBD1,TRBV5-1,-,CASSLISGTGWGEQYF,TGCGCCAGCAGCTTGATCTCCGGGACAGGGTGGGGGGAGCAGTACTTC
TRBJ1-1,TRBD1,TRBV18,once,CASSEDRANTEAFF,TGTGCCAGCTCAGAGGACAGGGCCAACACTGAAGCTTTCTTT
TRBJ1-1,-,TRBV18,once,CASSPPSSTNTEAFF,TGTGCCAGCTCACCTCCATCGAGTACGAACACTGAAGCTTTCTTT
TRBJ1-2,-,TRBV18,-,CASSQGGQRTGYGYTF,TGTGCCAGCTCACAGGGTGGACAGCGCACGGGCTATGGCTACACCTTC